The T cell receptor (beta chain) described here comes from a study of T-cell reconstitution after alpha-beta-depleted transplantation in children. Study outcomes and limitations: Two months or so post-transplant, alpha-beta T cells reportedly derived from several hundred expanded graft clones. For some patients, TCRbeta diversity was high at day 60 because of recipient T cells and thymic progenitors that survived.

The TCRbeta library incorporated unique molecular identifiers. TCRdb redid the calling of the PCR reads with MiXCR, one entry per CDR3 protein. This sample yields about 110,000 distinct CDR3 sequences, of which roughly 6.1% are seen a single time; 20% to 25% belongs to the top ten. The CDR3 consists of 18 residues. CDR1 is MNHEY and CDR2 is SVGEGT in the germline V gene. The V gene lost 2 bases and the J gene lost 1 base, with 20 bases spanning the gap. Ten or more counts support this clonotype. Its specificity is unknown. The TCR was taken from a male patient between 2 and 10 years old who had a stem cell transplant for acute lymphoblastic leukemia, so the T cells may come from the graft donor. The gene calls are TRBV6-2 or TRBV6-3 and TRBJ1-1, with D perhaps TRBD1 (6 bases). Source: PBMCs, mostly from graft donor cells, taken 360 days after TCRalphabeta/CD19-depleted stem cell transplant. The CDR3 region has the DNA TGTGCCAGCAGTTACCCCAAGCCCCTCGGAGGGGGGAACACTGAAGCTTTCTTT. Protein: CASSYPKPLGGGNTEAFF.